A selection of T cell receptor beta chains follows, all from one sample in a study of blood T cell repertoires in COVID-19. Generated by immunoSEQ multiplex PCR, the TCRdb table keeps only in-frame clones and is missing some. The sample includes more than 100,000 clones, 65% to 85% seen only once; the top ten take 4% to 5.5%. The sequenced material came from peripheral blood. The receptors derive from a woman aged 70-85 years with acute or convalescent COVID-19. CDR3s include the opening cysteine and the closing phenylalanine or tryptophan. D genes are given only for firm matches. Size is omitted from some rows. Given values are once, few, many or a class for expanded clones.

clone_size,j_call,d_call,v_call,cdr3_aa,cdr3_nt
.,TRBJ1-2,TRBD1,TRBV7-2,CASSLVGGTGNYGHTF,TGTGCCAGCAGCTTAGTTGGGGGGACAGGGAACTATGGCCACACCTTC
.,TRBJ2-1,TRBD2,TRBV3-1/TRBV3-2,CASSLSGTYNEQFF,TGTGCCAGCAGCCTCAGCGGGACCTACAATGAGCAGTTCTTC
.,TRBJ2-7,.,TRBV3-1/TRBV3-2,CASSDSQYGGEYF,TGTGCCAGCAGCGACTCTCAGTACGGCGGGGAGTACTTC
.,TRBJ1-2,TRBD1,TRBV5-6,CASRETGISNYGYTF,TGTGCCAGCAGAGAGACAGGGATAAGTAACTATGGCTACACCTTC
once,TRBJ1-2,TRBD1,TRBV6-2/TRBV6-3,CASTPPGQSYGYTF,TGTGCCAGCACCCCCCCGGGACAGAGCTATGGCTACACCTTC
.,TRBJ1-5,.,TRBV27,CASSLFSDTRSNQPQHF,TGTGCCAGCAGTTTATTTTCGGACACCAGAAGCAATCAGCCCCAGCATTTT
.,TRBJ1-1,.,TRBV19,CASSQGFGEETEAFF,TGTGCCAGTTCTCAGGGGTTCGGGGAAGAGACTGAAGCTTTCTTT
.,TRBJ2-1,TRBD1,TRBV6-5,CASTTGGTSNEQFF,TGTGCCAGCACCACAGGGGGGACCAGCAATGAGCAGTTCTTC
.,TRBJ2-3,.,TRBV11-3,CASSPMGLRTDTQYF,TGTGCCAGCAGCCCAATGGGACTTCGCACAGATACGCAGTATTTT
.,TRBJ2-2,.,TRBV30,CAWSVIPYGELFF,TGTGCCTGGAGTGTAATCCCCTACGGGGAGCTGTTTTTT
.,TRBJ2-7,TRBD2,TRBV20-1,CSARDISGGSYEQYF,TGCAGTGCTCGTGATATTAGCGGGGGGTCCTACGAGCAGTACTTC
.,TRBJ2-7,TRBD2,TRBV6-2/TRBV6-3,CASSFDPRLAGYTYEQYF,TGTGCCAGCAGTTTCGACCCGAGACTAGCGGGTTATACCTACGAGCAGTACTTC
.,TRBJ1-2,TRBD1,TRBV4-1,CASSQRTGEGYTF,TGCGCCAGCAGCCAACGGACAGGGGAAGGCTACACCTTC
.,TRBJ1-5,.,TRBV18,CASSPTGGNQPQHF,TGTGCCAGCTCACCTACAGGAGGCAATCAGCCCCAGCATTTT
.,TRBJ1-1,.,TRBV10-3,CAISELAGETEAFF,TGTGCCATCAGTGAGTTGGCAGGGGAAACTGAAGCTTTCTTT
.,TRBJ1-6,.,TRBV7-6,CASSFAGTGSPLHF,TGTGCCAGCAGCTTCGCAGGTACAGGTTCACCCCTCCACTTT
.,TRBJ2-6,.,TRBV25-1,CASSECRHVSGANVLTF,TGTGCCAGCAGTGAATGCCGACACGTCTCTGGGGCCAACGTCCTGACTTTC
.,TRBJ1-1,.,TRBV10-3,CAITTGQRNREAFF,TGTGCCATCACTACTGGACAGCGTAACAGAGAAGCTTTCTTT
.,TRBJ1-1,.,TRBV5-1,CASRVGQTNTEAFF,TGCGCCAGCAGAGTCGGACAGACGAACACTGAAGCTTTCTTT
.,TRBJ1-4,.,TRBV18,CASSPSAGNEKLFF,TGTGCCAGCTCACCTTCGGCGGGCAATGAAAAACTGTTTTTT
.,TRBJ1-5,TRBD1,TRBV19,CASSPLTGAPQPQHF,TGTGCCAGTAGTCCGCTGACAGGGGCGCCGCAGCCCCAGCATTTT
.,TRBJ1-1,.,TRBV11-2,CASSLDRQGRAFF,TGTGCCAGCAGCTTAGATAGGCAGGGAAGGGCTTTCTTT
few,TRBJ2-7,TRBD2,TRBV5-5,CASSFARGGPTYEQYF,TGTGCCAGCAGCTTTGCTCGGGGGGGCCCCACCTACGAGCAGTACTTC
.,TRBJ2-4,.,TRBV5-4,CASSPEGARGYIQYF,TGTGCCAGCAGCCCGGAGGGGGCCCGCGGCTACATTCAGTACTTC
.,TRBJ1-6,TRBD1,TRBV6-5,CASGGQGTSPLHF,TGTGCCAGCGGGGGACAGGGAACTTCACCCCTCCACTTT
.,TRBJ2-7,.,TRBV30,CAWSVAPRAYRTYEQYF,TGTGCCTGGAGTGTAGCCCCTCGCGCTTACCGAACCTACGAGCAGTACTTC
.,TRBJ2-7,TRBD1,TRBV7-8,CASSLVRDSSSYEQYF,TGTGCCAGCAGCTTAGTAAGGGACAGTAGCTCCTACGAGCAGTACTTC
.,TRBJ2-2,TRBD2,TRBV5-5,CASSRTSGPGELFF,TGTGCCAGCAGCAGGACTAGCGGGCCCGGGGAGCTGTTTTTT
.,TRBJ1-2,TRBD1,TRBV7-2,CASSVGTGGIGGYTF,TGTGCCAGCAGCGTCGGGACAGGGGGCATCGGAGGCTACACCTTC
.,TRBJ1-4,.,TRBV29-1,CSVGQTSEKLFF,TGCAGCGTTGGGCAGACAAGTGAAAAACTGTTTTTT
.,TRBJ1-4,TRBD1,TRBV25-1,CASSENRGRLDEKLFF,TGTGCCAGCAGTGAAAACAGGGGGCGGCTAGATGAAAAACTGTTTTTT
.,TRBJ1-3,.,TRBV9,CASSAGISGNTIYF,TGTGCCAGCAGCGCAGGGATCTCTGGAAACACCATATATTTT
.,TRBJ2-1,TRBD2,TRBV10-3,CAISEAAGGFGEQFF,TGTGCCATCAGTGAGGCAGCGGGGGGCTTCGGTGAGCAGTTCTTC
.,TRBJ2-1,TRBD2,TRBV5-1,CASSSGTSGYNEQFF,TGCGCCAGCAGCTCTGGGACTAGCGGATACAATGAGCAGTTCTTC
.,TRBJ2-2,TRBD2,TRBV6-5,CASRSGGTTGELFF,TGTGCCAGCAGGTCGGGGGGGACAACCGGGGAGCTGTTTTTT
.,TRBJ1-4,TRBD1,TRBV7-9,CASSLSGGGREKLFF,TGTGCCAGCAGCTTATCAGGGGGCGGAAGGGAAAAACTGTTTTTT
.,TRBJ2-3,TRBD1,TRBV7-6,CASSPSTGGTDTQYF,TGTGCCAGCAGCCCCTCGACAGGGGGCACAGATACGCAGTATTTT
.,TRBJ2-7,.,TRBV19,CASSIGQGDEQYF,TGTGCCAGTAGTATTGGGCAAGGGGACGAGCAGTACTTC
.,TRBJ1-5,.,TRBV7-2,CASSTQADSNQPQHF,TGTGCCAGCAGTACTCAGGCTGATAGCAATCAGCCCCAGCATTTT
.,TRBJ1-6,TRBD1,TRBV9,CASSAQGQRNSPLHF,TGTGCCAGCAGCGCACAGGGGCAGAGGAATTCACCCCTCCACTTT
.,TRBJ1-5,.,TRBV12-3/TRBV12-4,CASRRRGNQPQHF,TGTGCCAGCAGACGAAGGGGTAATCAGCCCCAGCATTTT
.,TRBJ2-1,TRBD2,TRBV15,CATSRASGGYNEQFF,TGTGCCACCAGCAGAGCCAGCGGGGGGTACAATGAGCAGTTCTTC
.,TRBJ2-1,.,TRBV3-1/TRBV3-2,CASSQVTGEQFF,TGTGCCAGCAGCCAAGTCACCGGTGAGCAGTTCTTC
few,TRBJ2-5,TRBD1,TRBV5-1,CASSLGGLVGGETQYF,TGCGCCAGCAGCTTAGGGGGCCTTGTTGGAGGAGAGACCCAGTACTTC
.,TRBJ2-5,.,TRBV7-2,CASSLIRHDETQYF,TGTGCCAGCAGCTTAATACGACACGATGAGACCCAGTACTTC
.,TRBJ1-3,.,TRBV7-2,CASSPSSFDTIYF,TGTGCCAGCAGCCCCTCCTCCTTTGACACCATATATTTT